The T cell receptor (beta chain) under discussion was sequenced for a study of control samples from healthy donors and cancer patients (dated by TCRdb to 2020 to 2021). With regard to this clone: Its cognate antigen has yet to be identified. The record has no base qualities; no much larger clone is one base away.

The library relied on the immunoSEQ multiplex PCR assay. TCRdb carries this immuneACCESS record with in-frame sequences only. Its versions omit some clonotypes, under half of them owing to an unresolved V gene in the studies checked, with the rest unexplained. This sample holds 100,000 to 150,000 clones; 85% to 95% were observed only once. The top ten constitute approximately 0.58% of the sample. The CDR3 runs 17 residues from the cysteine to the phenylalanine. Left in the record is the CDR3 DNA by itself, 51 bases read in frame from the first base. The germline V gene encodes CDR1 LGHDT and CDR2 YNNKEL (reference sequence). The germline V and J ends show losses of 5 bases and 2 bases respectively, and no gene match explains 13 bases of the junction.

Sequencing used PBMCs. The receptor's source is an older man with head and neck cancer. The V gene is TRBV3-1 (or the pseudogene TRBV3-2) and the J gene is TRBJ2-5, with 8 bases matching TRBD2. The CDR3 reads CASSSQLRAGVQETQYF. The bases read TGTGCCAGCAGCAGCCAGTTGCGAGCGGGGGTACAAGAGACCCAGTACTTC.